This entry lists 19 T cell receptor beta chains sequenced from one sample in a study of naive and memory T cell subsets. An equimolar mix of two oligonucleotides served as the beta constant-region primer for TRBC1 and TRBC2. TCRdb analysed the UMI-ligation and nested PCR reads with MiXCR anew, one entry per CDR3 protein. This table has approximately 27,000 distinct CDR3 sequences, about 10% appearing once. Sequenced material: effector memory CD4+ T cells from blood. Subset meaning: effector memory, CD45RA- CD27-. All receptors come from a human donor in good health.

This clonotype is labeled medium-sized. This chain links TRBV3-2 with TRBJ2-7; the D call TRBD2 from the table was never checked on the DNA. TRBV3-2 is recorded as a pseudogene. The CDR3 has 15 residues. In nucleotides, the CDR3 is TGTGCCAGCAGCCAAGATAGGTGGACAGCCGGGAAGCAGTACTTC. It yields the protein CASSQDRWTAGKQYF.

This chain connects TRBV5-4 to TRBJ2-1; no firm D call. The germline CDR1 and CDR2 sequences are SGHNT and YYREEE (reference sequence). The CDR3 length is 14 residues. Trimming removed 0 bases at V and 8 bases at J, with 12 bases between. The CDR3 protein is CASSLEPDFDEQFF. In nucleotides, the CDR3 is TGTGCCAGCAGCTTGGAGCCGGATTTCGATGAGCAGTTCTTC.

This clonotype appeared many times. The chain combines TRBV7-6 with TRBJ2-3, with 7 bases aligning to TRBD1. V lost 5 bases, J lost 4 bases, and 9 bases stayed unmatched. Germline V gives CDR1 SGHVS, CDR2 FNYEAQ. The CDR3 length is 15 residues. The CDR3 DNA sequence: TGTGCCAGCAGCCTGACAGGGTTGGGGGCAGATACGCAGTATTTT. Protein: CASSLTGLGADTQYF.

The CDR3 region is CASSPTSGSSYNEQFF. The CDR3 DNA is TGTGCCAGCAGTCCAACTAGCGGGAGTTCCTACAATGAGCAGTTCTTC. J is TRBJ2-1 and V is TRBV27; 11 bases map to TRBD2. The trim removed 5 bases at V and 1 base at J, leaving 4 bases unmatched. The CDR3 loop spans 16 amino acids. Germline V CDR1 and CDR2: MNHEY, SMNVEV (reference sequence).

This clonotype was detected ten times or more. V is TRBV7-2 and J is TRBJ2-5; 10 bases agree with TRBD2. The CDR3 has 14 residues. V lost 5 bases to trimming and J lost 4 bases; unmatched junction nucleotides: 4. In germline, CDR1 is SGHTA, CDR2 FQGNSA. CDR3 DNA sequence: TGTGCCAGCAGCCCAAGCGGGAGGGGAGAGACCCAGTACTTC. Amino acid sequence: CASSPSGRGETQYF.

The chain employs TRBV30 and TRBJ1-4; D call uncertain. Per the germline V gene, CDR1 is GTSNPN and CDR2 is SVGIG (reference sequence). V was clipped by 0 bases and J by 5 bases, with 13 bases between them. The CDR3 runs to 15 residues. CDR3 sequence reads: CAWSVRGQPNEKLFF. The CDR3 nucleotides read TGTGCCTGGAGTGTACGAGGTCAGCCGAATGAAAAACTGTTTTTT. The variable domain in full, with the rest retrieved from reference TRBV30 and TRBJ1-4, is SQTIHQWPATLVQPVGSPLSLECTVEGTSNPNLYWYRQAAGRGLQLLFYSVGIGQISSEVPQNLSASRPQDRQFILSSKKLLLSDSGFYLCAWSVRGQPNEKLFFGSGTQLSVL.

The CDR3 nucleotides read TGCAGTGCTCCAGACGGACCTGATACAATTATGAACACTGAAGCTTTCTTT. This gives the protein CSAPDGPDTIMNTEAFF. The chain recombines TRBV20-1 with TRBJ1-1; D is unclear. The germline CDR1 and CDR2 sequences are DFQATT and SNEGSKA (reference sequence). V lost 5 bases to trimming and J lost 0 bases, with 22 bases between them. This CDR3 has 17 amino acids.

The chain combines TRBV28 with TRBJ1-6; no reliable D call. The germline V gene has CDR1 MDHEN and CDR2 SYDVKM. The CDR3 loop spans 12 amino acids. V lost 6 bases and J 9 bases, leaving 9 bases between the germline ends. CDR3 loop: CASRLGVSPLHF. The CDR3, as DNA: TGTGCCAGCAGACTGGGTGTTTCACCCCTCCACTTT.

This clonotype came up a few times. CDR3 sequence reads: CASSANRGTEAFF. Here the CDR3 DNA reads TGTGCCAGCAGTGCGAACAGGGGCACTGAAGCTTTCTTT. The chain recombines TRBV2 with TRBJ1-1; 7 bases agree with TRBD1. The germline V gene encodes CDR1 SNHLY and CDR2 FYNNEI. The CDR3 has 13 residues. The V gene end was trimmed by 4 bases and the J gene end by 4 bases; junction bases not matched to a gene: 3.

This clonotype was found many times. V usage is TRBV29-1 and J usage is TRBJ1-2, with D perhaps matching TRBD1 (5 bases). This CDR3 is built from 14 residues. Germline CDR1 is SQVTM and CDR2 is ANQGSEA. V lost 7 bases and J 4 bases, leaving 19 bases between the germline ends. CDR3 in amino acids: CSARGGNRGYGYTF. Written as DNA, the CDR3 is TGCAGCGCCCGCGGGGGGAACCGCGGCTATGGCTACACCTTC.

This clonotype occurred many times. The V gene is TRBV12-3 or TRBV12-4, the J gene TRBJ2-7; 12 nucleotides agree with TRBD1. The CDR3 consists of 14 residues. J lost 3 bases, V lost 8 bases, and 5 bases had no gene match. The DNA of the CDR3 is TGTGCCAGCGGGACAGGGGGCGCTGGCTACGAGCAGTACTTC. Its protein product is CASGTGGAGYEQYF.

Only a few counts were recorded for this clonotype. The chain uses TRBV29-1 and TRBJ1-3; no reliable D call. The ends were cut back, 6 bases at V and 2 bases at J, with 8 bases in the middle. There are 12 residues in the CDR3. Germline V gene lookup returns CDR1 SQVTM and CDR2 ANQGSEA. The CDR3 DNA sequence: TGCAGCGTCGGGGTGCCTGGAAACACCATATATTTT. This encodes CSVGVPGNTIYF.

This clonotype has a count of ten or more. This chain uses TRBV7-3 with TRBJ1-6; D is unresolved. Germline assignment: CDR1 SGHTA and CDR2 FQGTGA. The CDR3 sequence is 13 residues long. Trimming shortened V by 2 bases and J by 6 bases, and 5 bases separated the two germline ends. CDR3 residues: CASSLSPNSPLHF. CDR3 nucleotide sequence: TGTGCCAGCAGCTTATCACCTAATTCACCCCTCCACTTT.

This clonotype was recorded many times. The gene calls are TRBV6-5 and TRBJ1-1; no clear D. This CDR3 is 16 amino acids long. Trimming took 5 bases from V and 6 from J, leaving 22 bases between them. Germline V gene sequence: CDR1 MNHEY, CDR2 SVGAGI. The CDR3, as DNA: TGTGCCAGCAGTCTCCGTCCGGGATCCAGGAGGGCTGAAGCTTTCTTT. It codes for CASSLRPGSRRAEAFF.

This clonotype was seen repeatedly, ten times or more. The chain recombines TRBV18 with TRBJ2-6; D gene ambiguous. V gave up 3 bases and J gave up 8 bases, with 11 bases separating them. This CDR3 spans 14 amino acids. Germline CDR1 reads KGHSH; CDR2 reads LQKENI. CDR3 coding DNA: TGTGCCAGCTCACCGTCCCAGTTTTCCAACGTCCTGACTTTC. Protein: CASSPSQFSNVLTF.

This clonotype was seen a handful of times. The chain carries TRBV7-9 and TRBJ1-5; 7 bases line up with TRBD1. Germline V gives CDR1 SEHNR, CDR2 FQNEAQ (reference sequence). After removal of 4 bases from V and 5 bases from J, the junction contained 5 bases not matched to a gene. CDR3 length: 14 residues. The CDR3 spells CASSSQGSHQPQHF. CDR3 DNA: TGTGCCAGCAGCTCACAGGGGAGTCATCAGCCCCAGCATTTT.

This clonotype has ten or more counts. This chain links TRBV20-1 with TRBJ2-1, with TRBD2 matching 11 bases. V was clipped by 5 bases and J by 4 bases; unmatched bases: 7. The CDR3 runs 15 residues. Germline V CDR1 and CDR2: DFQATT, SNEGSKA (reference sequence). CDR3 amino acids: CSAYPGLAGYNEQFF. The CDR3, as DNA: TGCAGTGCTTACCCCGGACTAGCGGGTTACAATGAGCAGTTCTTC.

The V and J genes are TRBV30 and TRBJ1-2, with D maybe TRBD1 (5 bases). Germline V CDR1 and CDR2: GTSNPN, SVGIG (reference sequence). The length of the CDR3 is 15 residues. V was trimmed by 0 bases and J by 2 bases, leaving 13 bases between them. In nucleotides, the CDR3 is TGTGCCTGGAGTGTCTACGGGGGACCAAACTATGGCTACACCTTC. It translates to CAWSVYGGPNYGYTF.

This clonotype was recorded a few times. This sequence joins TRBV6-2 or TRBV6-3 and TRBJ2-7, with TRBD1 matching over 8 bases. The CDR3 totals 13 residues. Germline CDR1 MNHEY, CDR2 SVGEGT. Trimming removed 8 bases from V and 3 bases from J; junction bases left unmatched: 6. The CDR3 here is CASRPDRDYEQYF. CDR3 DNA sequence: TGTGCCAGCCGCCCGGACAGGGACTACGAGCAGTACTTC.